The next 18 T cell receptor beta chains were all read from a single sample in a study of molecular identifiers for immune sequencing clone quantification. TCRdb itself ran the PCR reads through MiXCR, one entry per CDR3 protein. This table has about 630,000 distinct CDR3 sequences, around 25% appearing once. The sample taken for sequencing was naive CD8+ T cells from blood, with Jurkat cell RNA spiked in. Subset in this sample: FACS-sorted CD8+CD4-CCR7+CD45RA+ naive T cells. The receptor source for this set is a human donor in good health. Some libraries in this study had Jurkat cell RNA spiked in.

Note on this clonotype: A read error may explain this, as a much larger clone is one base away. The rearrangement joins TRBV20-1 to TRBJ2-7; no firm D call. Germline lookup yields CDR1 DFQATT and CDR2 SNEGSKA (reference sequence). This CDR3 is built from 14 residues. CDR3 sequence: CSAPLSRNNYGQYF. The CDR3 coding sequence is TGCAGTGCTCCCCTCTCGCGCAATAACTACGGGCAGTACTTC.

In its sample, this clonotype was seen many times. The chain joins TRBV5-1 to TRBJ1-1; D unresolved. The germline gives CDR1 SGHRS, CDR2 YFSETQ. Trimming stripped 0 bases from V and 5 bases from J, with 8 bases between. The CDR3 extends over 13 amino acids. The CDR3 bases are TGCGCCAGCAGCTTGGTAGTTCGGACTGAAGCTTTCTTT. It is translated as CASSLVVRTEAFF.

With regard to this clonotype: The junction departs from the called germline gene at one end, perhaps through a read error. This chain links TRBV27 with TRBJ2-3, with TRBD2 matching 11 bases. In germline, CDR1 is MNHEY, CDR2 SMNVEV (reference sequence). There are 16 residues in the CDR3. The CDR3 is CANSLLAGGPGDTQYF. In DNA, the CDR3 is TGTGCCAACAGTTTATTAGCGGGGGGGCCGGGAGATACGCAGTATTTT.

The sample holds many counts of this clonotype. The genes are TRBV5-4 and TRBJ2-2, with a tentative D call TRBD1 (5 bases). The ends were cut back, 4 bases at V and 0 bases at J, with 16 bases in the middle. Germline CDR1 reads SGHNT; CDR2 reads YYREEE (reference sequence). CDR3 length equals 17 residues. CDR3 loop: CASSLLSGLSNTGELFF. The CDR3 region has the DNA TGTGCCAGCAGCCTGCTCTCAGGGCTATCGAACACCGGGGAGCTGTTTTTT.

The chain recombines TRBV7-2 with TRBJ1-4; 9 bases fit TRBD1. Germline CDR1 is SGHTA and CDR2 is FQGNSA. The CDR3 spans 16 residues. Trimming took 3 bases from V and 5 from J; bases not matched to a gene: 7. Here the CDR3 DNA reads TGTGCCAGCAGCTTGGACCTTGGACAGGGGAATGAAAAACTGTTTTTT. Its protein is CASSLDLGQGNEKLFF.

To note about this clonotype: Given a much more abundant clone one base away, this may be a read error. The chain has TRBV29-1 and TRBJ1-2, with TRBD1 matching 12 bases. Germline V gene sequence: CDR1 SQVTM, CDR2 ANQGSEA. The CDR3 extends over 17 amino acids. CDR3 in amino acids: CSVEAVPRDRGPYGHTF. CDR3 in DNA: TGCAGCGTTGAAGCAGTCCCCCGGGACAGGGGGCCCTATGGCCACACCTTC. The full variable domain, with the rest looked up from reference TRBV29-1 and TRBJ1-2, is SAVISQKPSRDICQRGTSLTIQCQVDSQVTMMFWYRQQPGQSLTLIATANQGSEATYESGFVIDKFPISRPNLTFSTLTVSNMSPEDSSIYLCSVEAVPRDRGPYGHTFGSGTRLTVV.

This clonotype was recorded at least ten times. CDR3 residues: CASSHGGLTDTQYF. As DNA, the CDR3 is TGCGCCAGCAGCCACGGGGGACTTACAGATACGCAGTATTTT. V gene TRBV5-1 combines with J gene TRBJ2-3; tentatively, D is TRBD2 (6 bases). V lost 4 bases and J 3 bases, leaving 12 bases between the germline ends. Germline V gives CDR1 SGHRS, CDR2 YFSETQ. This CDR3 is 14 amino acids long. The whole variable domain, remainder taken from reference TRBV5-1 and TRBJ2-3, is KAGVTQTPRYLIKTRGQQVTLSCSPISGHRSVSWYQQTPGQGLQFLFEYFSETQRNKGNFPGRFSGRQFSNSRSEMNVSTLELGDSALYLCASSHGGLTDTQYFGPGTRLTVL.

Turning to this clonotype: Sequence at one end of the junction differs from germline and may be a read error. The rearrangement joins TRBV5-6 to TRBJ2-7; no clear D. This CDR3 is built from 14 residues. The germline V gene has CDR1 SGHDT and CDR2 YYEEEE. CDR3 sequence (DNA): TGTGCCAGCAGCTACCTCGGGCAGTGGTACGGGCAGTACTTC. Its translation: CASSYLGQWYGQYF.

This chain connects TRBV20-1 to TRBJ2-1; TRBD2 is a possible D gene (6 bases). The CDR3 consists of 15 residues. Trimming took off 1 base at V and 3 bases at J, with 13 bases between the two ends. Germline CDR1 is DFQATT and CDR2 is SNEGSKA (reference sequence). The DNA of the CDR3 is TGCAGTGCTAGAGCGGGCGGGACGGACTACAATGAGCAGTTCTTC. Protein: CSARAGGTDYNEQFF.

As to this clonotype: With a much larger clone just one base away, this may be a read error. The V gene is TRBV5-1, the J gene TRBJ2-7, with 12 bases lining up with TRBD2. V dropped 5 bases and J dropped 5; count of bases not matched to a gene: 11. Germline V CDR1 and CDR2: SGHRS, YFSETQ. The CDR3 extends over 16 amino acids. This CDR3 reads CASRPPASGGVDEQYF. Written as DNA, the CDR3 is TGCGCCAGCAGGCCGCCCGCTAGCGGGGGGGTAGACGAGCAGTACTTC.

This clonotype has a count of ten or more. The chain recombines TRBV2 with TRBJ1-4, with D possibly TRBD1 on 5 matching bases. Germline CDR1 reads SNHLY; CDR2 reads FYNNEI. V was pared by 2 bases and J by 2 bases, with 9 bases between. This CDR3 has 15 amino acids. CDR3 nucleotide sequence: TGTGCCAGCAGTGAATCGGGGGATACTAATGAAAAACTGTTTTTT. It encodes CASSESGDTNEKLFF.

The gene calls are TRBV7-6 and TRBJ1-2; D ambiguous. Trimming left V 0 bases short and J 6 bases short, with 11 bases between. CDR1 and CDR2 (germline): SGHVS, FNYEAQ. This CDR3 contains 14 residues. For the CDR3, the DNA is TGTGCCAGCAGCTTAGCATCTGCGGTAGATGGCTACACCTTC. It yields the protein CASSLASAVDGYTF.

Concerning this clonotype itself: With a much larger clone just one base away, this may be a read error. In DNA form, the CDR3 reads TGCAGCGTTGTCTACCCGGGGAGGGATCCCCCGAACACTGAAGCTTTCTTT. Protein product: CSVVYPGRDPPNTEAFF. This chain uses TRBV29-1 with TRBJ1-1; no clear D. This CDR3 is built from 17 residues. The V gene lost 4 bases and the J gene lost 1 base, with 22 bases spanning the gap. Germline CDR1 and CDR2: SQVTM and ANQGSEA.

V is TRBV30 and J is TRBJ2-3; the D is unclear. V lost 8 bases and J lost 0, with 12 bases in between. Germline V gene lookup returns CDR1 GTSNPN and CDR2 SVGIG (reference sequence). The length of the CDR3 is 13 residues. CDR3 sequence: CAGSTVSTDTQYF. For the CDR3, the DNA is TGTGCCGGTTCCACCGTCAGCACAGATACGCAGTATTTT.

Ten or more counts support this clonotype. The chain carries TRBV29-1 and TRBJ2-2; no clear D. The CDR3 extends over 12 amino acids. Trimming removed 0 bases from V and 7 bases from J, with 6 bases in between. Germline loops: CDR1 SQVTM, CDR2 ANQGSEA. CDR3 residues: CSVEDPNGELFF. The CDR3, as DNA: TGCAGCGTTGAAGATCCCAACGGGGAGCTGTTTTTT.

The V and J genes are TRBV12-3 or TRBV12-4 and TRBJ2-3; tentative D call: TRBD2 (5 bases). Trimming took off 3 bases at V and 1 base at J, with 14 bases between the two ends. CDR3 length: 16 residues. The CDR3 DNA follows: TGTGCCAGCAGTTTCCGGGCGGGCCCGGGCACAGATACGCAGTATTTT. The encoded protein is CASSFRAGPGTDTQYF.

This clonotype was counted at least ten times. As DNA, the CDR3 is TGCGCCAGCAGCAGCACAGGGGGGGCCAATCAGCCCCAGCATTTT. It is translated as CASSSTGGANQPQHF. This chain uses TRBV5-1 with TRBJ1-5, with 8 bases identical to TRBD1. V was pared by 4 bases and J by 3 bases, with 6 bases of the junction left unmatched. CDR3 size: 15 residues. CDR1 SGHRS and CDR2 YFSETQ come from the germline V gene. The full variable domain, with the rest looked up from reference TRBV5-1 and TRBJ1-5, is KAGVTQTPRYLIKTRGQQVTLSCSPISGHRSVSWYQQTPGQGLQFLFEYFSETQRNKGNFPGRFSGRQFSNSRSEMNVSTLELGDSALYLCASSSTGGANQPQHFGDGTRLSIL.

This clonotype appeared many times. V gene TRBV6-5 combines with J gene TRBJ2-5, with D possibly TRBD1 on 5 matching bases. This CDR3 contains 15 residues. Between the trimmed V and J ends, which lost 0 bases and 1 base, there was a span of 9 bases. The germline CDR1 and CDR2 sequences are MNHEY and SVGAGI. This CDR3 is CASSYSDTIQETQYF. The CDR3 nucleotides are TGTGCCAGCAGTTACTCGGACACGATCCAAGAGACCCAGTACTTC.